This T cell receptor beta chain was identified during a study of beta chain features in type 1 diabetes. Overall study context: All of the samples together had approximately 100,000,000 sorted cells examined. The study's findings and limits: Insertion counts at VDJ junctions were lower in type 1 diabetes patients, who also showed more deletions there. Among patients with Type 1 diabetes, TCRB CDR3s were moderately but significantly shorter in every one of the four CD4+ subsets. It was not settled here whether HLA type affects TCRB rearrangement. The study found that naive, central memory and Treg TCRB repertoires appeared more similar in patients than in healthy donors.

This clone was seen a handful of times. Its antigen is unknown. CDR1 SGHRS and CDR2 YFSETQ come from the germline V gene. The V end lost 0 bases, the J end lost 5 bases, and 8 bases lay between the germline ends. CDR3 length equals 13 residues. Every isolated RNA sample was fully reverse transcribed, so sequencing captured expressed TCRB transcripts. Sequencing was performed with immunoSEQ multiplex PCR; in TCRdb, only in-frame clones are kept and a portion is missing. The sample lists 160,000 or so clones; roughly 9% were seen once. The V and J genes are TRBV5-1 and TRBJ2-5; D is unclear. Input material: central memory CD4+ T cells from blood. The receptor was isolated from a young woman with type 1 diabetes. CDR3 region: CASSLATRETQYF. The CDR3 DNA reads TGCGCCAGCAGCTTGGCGACACGGGAGACCCAGTACTTC.